Below are 3 T cell receptor beta chains sequenced from a single sample in a study of shared clonotypes between healthy human individuals. Here immunoSEQ multiplex PCR was the method, and the copy in TCRdb shows in-frame clones only, minus some. The table includes under 1,900,000 clones, 98% detected once. Material for sequencing was naive CD4+ T cells sorted from blood. Indicated subset: CD45RA+ positively selected. The receptor set was obtained from a man aged 25-45 years in good health.

This clone was observed a single time. The V call is TRBV9, the J call TRBJ2-7; no reliable D call. V shed 3 bases and J shed 5 bases, with 9 bases lying between them. The germline gives CDR1 SGDLS, CDR2 YYNGEE. The CDR3 is 12 residues long. DNA for the CDR3: TGTGCCAGCAGCGGAGAATCCCACGAGCAGTACTTC. It is translated as CASSGESHEQYF.

In DNA form, the CDR3 reads TGCGCCAGCAGCTTCCAAACAGGGGCCTACGAGCAGTACTTC. Translated, it gives CASSFQTGAYEQYF. The V call is TRBV5-1, the J call TRBJ2-7; 7 nucleotides agree with TRBD1. The germline V gene has CDR1 SGHRS and CDR2 YFSETQ. V shed 2 bases and J 2 bases; nucleotides not matched to a gene: 4. This CDR3 contains 14 residues. Complete variable domain (other parts from reference TRBV5-1 and TRBJ2-7): KAGVTQTPRYLIKTRGQQVTLSCSPISGHRSVSWYQQTPGQGLQFLFEYFSETQRNKGNFPGRFSGRQFSNSRSEMNVSTLELGDSALYLCASSFQTGAYEQYFGPGTRLTVT.

CDR3 nucleotides: TGTGCCACCAGCAGGGACGGACTCTCCTACAATGAGCAGTTCTTC. Amino acids: CATSRDGLSYNEQFF. The chain combines TRBV15 with TRBJ2-1; D may be TRBD2 (5 bases). The CDR3 totals 15 residues. V lost 3 bases, J lost 0 bases, and 9 bases lay in between. CDR1 and CDR2 (germline): LNHNV, YYDKDF (reference sequence).